Presented here are 5 T cell receptor beta chains from one specimen sequenced in a study of blood T cell repertoires in COVID-19. Method: immunoSEQ multiplex PCR; TCRdb's copy keeps in-frame clones and lacks some. The sample records under 200,000 clones, roughly 81% being singletons. The sequenced sample consisted of peripheral blood. Every receptor here comes from a man aged 40-50 years with acute or convalescent COVID-19.

The rearrangement links TRBV6-5 to TRBJ2-5; TRBD2 aligns across 8 bases. V trimming: 4 bases; J trimming: 1 base; junction bases outside the gene matches: 2. This CDR3 is 14 amino acids long. Germline-derived CDR1 and CDR2 are MNHEY and SVGAGI. The CDR3 spells CASSSTSGQETQYF. The CDR3 DNA follows: TGTGCCAGCAGTTCAACTAGCGGCCAAGAGACCCAGTACTTC.

V and J are TRBV5-1 and TRBJ1-5; 9 bases are shared with TRBD1. This CDR3 spans 15 amino acids. V shed 0 bases and J 7 bases; nucleotides not matched to a gene: 5. The germline V gene encodes CDR1 SGHRS and CDR2 YFSETQ. CDR3 sequence: CASSLGDRVSQPQHF. The DNA of the CDR3 is TGCGCCAGCAGCTTGGGGGACAGGGTCTCCCAGCCCCAGCATTTT. The entire variable domain, with the rest obtained from reference TRBV5-1 and TRBJ1-5, is as follows: KAGVTQTPRYLIKTRGQQVTLSCSPISGHRSVSWYQQTPGQGLQFLFEYFSETQRNKGNFPGRFSGRQFSNSRSEMNVSTLELGDSALYLCASSLGDRVSQPQHFGDGTRLSIL.

The rearrangement uses TRBV9 and TRBJ1-1; D not certain. The germline V gene encodes CDR1 SGDLS and CDR2 YYNGEE. This CDR3 spans 12 amino acids. V lost 7 bases to trimming and J lost 4 bases, with 11 bases between them. The CDR3 DNA reads TGTGCCAGCGAGGGCGTGGGCACTGAAGCTTTCTTT. Translated: CASEGVGTEAFF.

The chain is built from TRBV30 and TRBJ2-2; maybe TRBD1 (6 bases). V gave up 0 bases and J gave up 4 bases, with 6 bases separating them. The CDR3 length is 13 residues. Germline V gene data show CDR1 as GTSNPN and CDR2 as SVGIG (reference sequence). Written as DNA, the CDR3 is TGTGCCTGGAGTGTGGGGGCCACCGGGGAGCTGTTTTTT. Translated, it gives CAWSVGATGELFF.

The J gene is TRBJ2-7, the V gene TRBV6-5, with 9 bases aligning to TRBD2. The CDR3 extends over 15 amino acids. From germline, CDR1 is MNHEY and CDR2 SVGAGI. Trimming took 6 bases from V and 0 from J; bases not matched to a gene: 6. The CDR3 here is CASSISGGDSYEQYF. In nucleotides, the CDR3 is TGTGCCAGCAGCATTAGCGGGGGTGACTCCTACGAGCAGTACTTC.